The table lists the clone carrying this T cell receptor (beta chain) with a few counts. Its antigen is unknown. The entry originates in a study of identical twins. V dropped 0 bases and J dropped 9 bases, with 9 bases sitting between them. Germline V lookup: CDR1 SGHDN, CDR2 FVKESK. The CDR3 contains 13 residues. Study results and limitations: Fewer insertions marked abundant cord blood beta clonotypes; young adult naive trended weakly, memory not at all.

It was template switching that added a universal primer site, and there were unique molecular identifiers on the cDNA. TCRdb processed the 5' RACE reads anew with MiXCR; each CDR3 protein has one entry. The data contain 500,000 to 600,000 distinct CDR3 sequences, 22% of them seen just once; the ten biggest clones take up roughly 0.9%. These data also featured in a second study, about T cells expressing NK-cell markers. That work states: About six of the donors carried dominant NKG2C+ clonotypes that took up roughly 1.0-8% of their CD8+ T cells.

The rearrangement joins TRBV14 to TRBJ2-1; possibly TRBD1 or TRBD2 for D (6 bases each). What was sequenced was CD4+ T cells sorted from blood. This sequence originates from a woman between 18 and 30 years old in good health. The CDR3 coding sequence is TGTGCCAGCAGCCAAGAAAGGGGGGCTGAGCAGTTCTTC. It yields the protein CASSQERGAEQFF.